This is a list of T cell receptor beta chains from one sample in a study of T cell changes during pregnancy in multiple sclerosis. Assay used: immunoSEQ multiplex PCR; TCRdb lists only in-frame clones, some missing. The sample gives 45,000 to 55,000 clones, 90% to 95% of which show up once; roughly 2.3% is in the top ten. Sequences were derived from peripheral blood, sampled in the third trimester of pregnancy. These receptors were taken from a female donor with multiple sclerosis, enrolled in a pregnancy study. CDR3s include the opening cysteine and the closing phenylalanine or tryptophan. D genes are given only for firm matches. Clone sizes are given selectively: once, few, many, or a class where the clone is expanded.

CDR3aa: CAWSATGVAAFF; CDR3nt: TGTGCCTGGAGTGCAACAGGAGTCGCAGCTTTCTTT; abundance: -; j_gene: TRBJ1-1; v_gene: TRBV30; len: 12; d_gene: -
CDR3aa: CASSFGGADTQYF; CDR3nt: TGTGCCAGCAGCTTCGGAGGGGCAGATACGCAGTATTTT; abundance: -; j_gene: TRBJ2-3; v_gene: TRBV9; len: 13; d_gene: -
CDR3aa: CASSLKTSGRVNTGELFF; CDR3nt: TGTGCCAGCAGCTTAAAGACTAGCGGGAGGGTTAACACCGGGGAGCTGTTTTTT; abundance: -; j_gene: TRBJ2-2; v_gene: TRBV7-3; len: 18; d_gene: TRBD2
CDR3aa: CASSLGARYEQYF; CDR3nt: TGTGCCAGCAGTCTCGGAGCCCGCTACGAGCAGTACTTC; abundance: -; j_gene: TRBJ2-7; v_gene: TRBV2; len: 13; d_gene: -
CDR3aa: CASSLSDRVAYGYTF; CDR3nt: TGTGCCAGCAGCTTATCGGACAGGGTAGCCTATGGCTACACCTTC; abundance: -; j_gene: TRBJ1-2; v_gene: TRBV7-2; len: 15; d_gene: TRBD1
CDR3aa: CASSVEAGIAVLSSGNTIYF; CDR3nt: TGTGCCAGCAGCGTAGAAGCTGGGATAGCGGTATTGTCCTCTGGAAACACCATATATTTT; abundance: -; j_gene: TRBJ1-3; v_gene: TRBV9; len: 20; d_gene: -
CDR3aa: CASSSQSVTNTGELFF; CDR3nt: TGTGCCAGCAGTTCACAATCTGTAACGAACACCGGGGAGCTGTTTTTT; abundance: -; j_gene: TRBJ2-2; v_gene: TRBV6-6; len: 16; d_gene: -
CDR3aa: CASSPLQGTAHF; CDR3nt: TGTGCCAGTAGTCCTTTACAGGGGACGGCACATTTT; abundance: -; j_gene: TRBJ1-5; v_gene: TRBV19; len: 12; d_gene: TRBD1
CDR3aa: CASSQGRSMLFF; CDR3nt: TGTGCCAGCAGCCAAGGGCGGAGTATGCTTTTCTTT; abundance: -; j_gene: TRBJ1-1; v_gene: TRBV14; len: 12; d_gene: -
CDR3aa: CASSGGGQGATYEQYF; CDR3nt: TGCGCCAGCAGCGGGGGGGGGCAGGGGGCGACCTACGAGCAGTACTTC; abundance: -; j_gene: TRBJ2-7; v_gene: TRBV5-1; len: 16; d_gene: -
CDR3aa: CSVEDHGRISYNEQFF; CDR3nt: TGCAGCGTTGAAGATCACGGGAGGATCTCCTACAATGAGCAGTTCTTC; abundance: -; j_gene: TRBJ2-1; v_gene: TRBV29-1; len: 16; d_gene: TRBD2
CDR3aa: CASSPSAQQSYEQYF; CDR3nt: TGCGCCAGCAGCCCTAGCGCCCAACAATCTTACGAGCAGTACTTC; abundance: -; j_gene: TRBJ2-7; v_gene: TRBV4-3; len: 15; d_gene: -
CDR3aa: CASSQDGGQGHEKLFF; CDR3nt: TGTGCCAGCAGCCAAGATGGGGGACAGGGCCATGAAAAACTGTTTTTT; abundance: -; j_gene: TRBJ1-4; v_gene: TRBV4-2; len: 16; d_gene: TRBD1
CDR3aa: CASSLEAGTGNEQFF; CDR3nt: TGCGCCAGCAGCTTGGAAGCCGGGACAGGCAATGAGCAGTTCTTC; abundance: -; j_gene: TRBJ2-1; v_gene: TRBV5-1; len: 15; d_gene: TRBD1
CDR3aa: CASSESPLSDTQYF; CDR3nt: TGTGCCAGCAGCGAGTCTCCCCTCTCAGATACGCAGTATTTT; abundance: -; j_gene: TRBJ2-3; v_gene: TRBV7-3; len: 14; d_gene: -
CDR3aa: CASRGNTGAYGELFF; CDR3nt: TGTGCCAGCAGGGGTAATACGGGAGCGTACGGGGAGCTGTTTTTT; abundance: -; j_gene: TRBJ2-2; v_gene: TRBV6-1; len: 15; d_gene: -
CDR3aa: CASSLLRTSGSLYEQYF; CDR3nt: TGTGCCAGCAGCTTACTCCGAACTAGCGGGAGTTTGTACGAGCAGTACTTC; abundance: -; j_gene: TRBJ2-7; v_gene: TRBV7-9; len: 17; d_gene: TRBD2
CDR3aa: CASSVDTSGGVQETQYF; CDR3nt: TGTGCCAGCAGCGTGGACACTAGCGGGGGTGTCCAAGAGACCCAGTACTTC; abundance: -; j_gene: TRBJ2-5; v_gene: TRBV9; len: 17; d_gene: TRBD2
CDR3aa: CASSVATGNTEAFF; CDR3nt: TGTGCCAGCAGCGTAGCGACAGGGAACACTGAAGCTTTCTTT; abundance: -; j_gene: TRBJ1-1; v_gene: TRBV9; len: 14; d_gene: -
CDR3aa: CASSTSENTEAFF; CDR3nt: TGCGCCAGCAGCACATCAGAGAACACTGAAGCTTTCTTT; abundance: -; j_gene: TRBJ1-1; v_gene: TRBV5-1; len: 13; d_gene: -
CDR3aa: CASSLAGTSYNEQFF; CDR3nt: TGTGCCAGCAGCTTAGCGGGGACCTCCTACAATGAGCAGTTCTTC; abundance: -; j_gene: TRBJ2-1; v_gene: TRBV7-3; len: 15; d_gene: -
CDR3aa: CASSLGWTSGMGELFF; CDR3nt: TGTGCCAGCAGCTTAGGGTGGACTAGCGGGATGGGGGAGCTGTTTTTT; abundance: -; j_gene: TRBJ2-2; v_gene: TRBV7-8; len: 16; d_gene: TRBD2
CDR3aa: CASSTYSGWNTEAFF; CDR3nt: TGTGCCAGTAGTACCTATTCAGGGTGGAACACTGAAGCTTTCTTT; abundance: -; j_gene: TRBJ1-1; v_gene: TRBV19; len: 15; d_gene: -
CDR3aa: CASSRPGGITYEQYF; CDR3nt: TGTGCCAGCAGTCGCCCGGGGGGGATCACCTACGAGCAGTACTTC; abundance: -; j_gene: TRBJ2-7; v_gene: TRBV2; len: 15; d_gene: TRBD2
CDR3aa: CASSRLGETQYF; CDR3nt: TGTGCTAGCAGCCGACTAGGGGAGACCCAGTACTTC; abundance: -; j_gene: TRBJ2-5; v_gene: TRBV7-7; len: 12; d_gene: -
CDR3aa: CASSALRTGSYGYTF; CDR3nt: TGTGCCAGCAGCGCACTTAGGACAGGCTCCTATGGCTACACCTTC; abundance: -; j_gene: TRBJ1-2; v_gene: TRBV9; len: 15; d_gene: TRBD1
CDR3aa: CASSLLGGLPGANVLTF; CDR3nt: TGTGCCAGCAGCTTACTCGGGGGTCTCCCCGGGGCCAACGTCCTGACTTTC; abundance: -; j_gene: TRBJ2-6; v_gene: TRBV11-1; len: 17; d_gene: -
CDR3aa: CASSPTTLPFDEQFF; CDR3nt: TGTGCCAGTAGTCCGACTACTCTCCCCTTCGATGAGCAGTTCTTC; abundance: -; j_gene: TRBJ2-1; v_gene: TRBV19; len: 15; d_gene: -
CDR3aa: CASALTTNTEAFF; CDR3nt: TGTGCCAGCGCCCTCACAACGAACACTGAAGCTTTCTTT; abundance: -; j_gene: TRBJ1-1; v_gene: TRBV7-9; len: 13; d_gene: -
CDR3aa: CASGTTPKHYEQYF; CDR3nt: TGTGCCAGCGGGACTACCCCTAAGCATTACGAGCAGTACTTC; abundance: -; j_gene: TRBJ2-7; v_gene: TRBV6-1; len: 14; d_gene: TRBD2
CDR3aa: CASEAGLANEQYF; CDR3nt: TGTGCCAGCGAGGCGGGACTAGCGAACGAGCAGTACTTC; abundance: -; j_gene: TRBJ2-7; v_gene: TRBV6-1; len: 13; d_gene: TRBD2
CDR3aa: CASSQTSGRAPGELFF; CDR3nt: TGTGCCAGCAGCCAGACTAGCGGGAGGGCCCCCGGGGAGCTGTTTTTT; abundance: -; j_gene: TRBJ2-2; v_gene: TRBV27; len: 16; d_gene: TRBD2
CDR3aa: CASSLASQGALGYTF; CDR3nt: TGTGCCAGCAGCTTAGCGTCCCAGGGGGCGTTAGGCTACACCTTC; abundance: once; j_gene: TRBJ1-2; v_gene: TRBV7-2; len: 15; d_gene: TRBD1
CDR3aa: CASSLGGGGYEQYF; CDR3nt: TGTGCCAGCAGCTTAGGAGGGGGCGGCTACGAGCAGTACTTC; abundance: -; j_gene: TRBJ2-7; v_gene: TRBV11-1; len: 14; d_gene: TRBD1
CDR3aa: CASSSDNEQFF; CDR3nt: TGTGCCAGCAGCTCGGACAATGAGCAGTTCTTC; abundance: -; j_gene: TRBJ2-1; v_gene: TRBV7-9; len: 11; d_gene: -
CDR3aa: CASSVGLAGGITYNEQFF; CDR3nt: TGTGCCAGCAGCGTAGGACTAGCGGGAGGGATTACCTACAATGAGCAGTTCTTC; abundance: -; j_gene: TRBJ2-1; v_gene: TRBV9; len: 18; d_gene: TRBD2
CDR3aa: CASSLEGEDQPQHF; CDR3nt: TGCGCCAGCAGCTTGGAAGGGGAGGATCAGCCCCAGCATTTT; abundance: -; j_gene: TRBJ1-5; v_gene: TRBV5-1; len: 14; d_gene: -
CDR3aa: CASSLFVGLAVPNEQYF; CDR3nt: TGTGCCAGCAGCTTATTTGTGGGACTAGCGGTTCCAAACGAGCAGTACTTC; abundance: -; j_gene: TRBJ2-7; v_gene: TRBV7-9; len: 17; d_gene: TRBD2
CDR3aa: CASSQGGSGSYEQYF; CDR3nt: TGTGCCAGCAGCCAAGGCGGGAGCGGCTCCTACGAGCAGTACTTC; abundance: -; j_gene: TRBJ2-7; v_gene: TRBV16; len: 15; d_gene: TRBD2
CDR3aa: CASSLLAGGPDTQYF; CDR3nt: TGTGCCAGCAGCCTCTTAGCGGGAGGGCCAGATACGCAGTATTTT; abundance: few; j_gene: TRBJ2-3; v_gene: TRBV4-2; len: 15; d_gene: TRBD2
CDR3aa: CASSASTTSGPTDTQYF; CDR3nt: TGTGCCAGCAGCGCATCAACGACTAGCGGACCCACAGATACGCAGTATTTT; abundance: once; j_gene: TRBJ2-3; v_gene: TRBV7-9; len: 17; d_gene: TRBD2
CDR3aa: CASSYSSSGSYEQYF; CDR3nt: TGTGCCAGCAGTTACTCATCTAGCGGATCCTACGAGCAGTACTTC; abundance: -; j_gene: TRBJ2-7; v_gene: TRBV6-5; len: 15; d_gene: TRBD2
CDR3aa: CASSRDRGTDTQYF; CDR3nt: TGTGCCAGCTCACGGGACAGGGGCACAGATACGCAGTATTTT; abundance: -; j_gene: TRBJ2-3; v_gene: TRBV18; len: 14; d_gene: TRBD1
CDR3aa: CASSYRNPGRGGYTF; CDR3nt: TGTGCCAGCAGTTACAGGAATCCAGGGAGGGGTGGCTACACCTTC; abundance: -; j_gene: TRBJ1-2; v_gene: TRBV6-5; len: 15; d_gene: -
CDR3aa: CASSLRGTGARFEQYF; CDR3nt: TGTGCCAGCAGCTTAAGAGGGACAGGGGCTCGTTTTGAGCAGTATTTT; abundance: -; j_gene: TRBJ2-3; v_gene: TRBV13; len: 16; d_gene: TRBD1
CDR3aa: CASSLDRDSNEQYF; CDR3nt: TGTGCCAGCAGCTTAGACCGGGACAGTAACGAGCAGTACTTC; abundance: -; j_gene: TRBJ2-7; v_gene: TRBV11-3; len: 14; d_gene: TRBD1
CDR3aa: CASSFGQLTEAFF; CDR3nt: TGTGCCAGCAGCTTTGGACAGCTCACTGAAGCTTTCTTT; abundance: -; j_gene: TRBJ1-1; v_gene: TRBV5-4; len: 13; d_gene: -
CDR3aa: CASSLGTGDNSPLHF; CDR3nt: TGCGCCAGCAGCCTAGGGACAGGCGATAATTCACCCCTCCACTTT; abundance: -; j_gene: TRBJ1-6; v_gene: TRBV4-3; len: 15; d_gene: TRBD1
CDR3aa: CASSLLTGFSSNQPQHF; CDR3nt: TGTGCCAGCAGCTTACTGACAGGGTTTTCGAGCAATCAGCCCCAGCATTTT; abundance: once; j_gene: TRBJ1-5; v_gene: TRBV5-8; len: 17; d_gene: TRBD1
CDR3aa: CASSLVRGGTEAFF; CDR3nt: TGTGCCAGCAGCTTGGTCAGGGGAGGGACTGAAGCTTTCTTT; abundance: -; j_gene: TRBJ1-1; v_gene: TRBV5-6; len: 14; d_gene: -
CDR3aa: CASSEQGYRWETQYF; CDR3nt: TGTGCCAGTAGCGAGCAGGGGTATAGGTGGGAGACCCAGTACTTC; abundance: -; j_gene: TRBJ2-5; v_gene: TRBV19; len: 15; d_gene: -
CDR3aa: CASSVGGSGTDTQYF; CDR3nt: TGTGCCAGCAGCGTAGGTGGTTCGGGCACAGATACGCAGTATTTT; abundance: -; j_gene: TRBJ2-3; v_gene: TRBV9; len: 15; d_gene: -
CDR3aa: CASSWEGEAFF; CDR3nt: TGTGCCAGCAGCTGGGAGGGTGAAGCTTTCTTT; abundance: few; j_gene: TRBJ1-1; v_gene: TRBV4-2; len: 11; d_gene: -
CDR3aa: CASSLGHLPGGANVLTF; CDR3nt: TGTGCCAGCAGCCTGGGACACCTCCCAGGTGGGGCCAACGTCCTGACTTTC; abundance: once; j_gene: TRBJ2-6; v_gene: TRBV7-6; len: 17; d_gene: -
CDR3aa: CASSIVRGRGTEAFF; CDR3nt: TGTGCCAGTAGTATAGTTAGGGGAAGGGGCACTGAAGCTTTCTTT; abundance: once; j_gene: TRBJ1-1; v_gene: TRBV19; len: 15; d_gene: -